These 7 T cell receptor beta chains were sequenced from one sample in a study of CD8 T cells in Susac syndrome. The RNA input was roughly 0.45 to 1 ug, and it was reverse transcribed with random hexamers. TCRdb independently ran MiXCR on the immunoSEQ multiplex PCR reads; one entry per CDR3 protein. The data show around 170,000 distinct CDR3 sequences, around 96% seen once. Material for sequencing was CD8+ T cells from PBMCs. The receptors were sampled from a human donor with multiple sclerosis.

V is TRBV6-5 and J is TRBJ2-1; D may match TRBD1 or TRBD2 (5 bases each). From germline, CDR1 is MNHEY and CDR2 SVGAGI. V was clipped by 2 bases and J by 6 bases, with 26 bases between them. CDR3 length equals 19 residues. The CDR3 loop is CASSYAVRDHMPNRNEQFF. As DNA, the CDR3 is TGTGCCAGCAGTTACGCCGTCCGGGACCACATGCCCAACCGCAATGAGCAGTTCTTC.

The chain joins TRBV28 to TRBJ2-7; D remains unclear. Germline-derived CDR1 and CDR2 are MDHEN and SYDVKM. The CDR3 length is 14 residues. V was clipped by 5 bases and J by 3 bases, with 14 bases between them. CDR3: CASSTRDWSYEQYF. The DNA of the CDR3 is TGTGCCAGCAGTACACGCGACTGGAGCTACGAGCAGTACTTC.

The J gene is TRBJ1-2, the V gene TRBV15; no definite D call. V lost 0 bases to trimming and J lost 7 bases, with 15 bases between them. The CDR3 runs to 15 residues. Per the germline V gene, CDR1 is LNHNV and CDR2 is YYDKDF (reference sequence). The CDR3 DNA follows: TGTGCCACCAGCAGAGATACCGTGGGGTTCTCTGGCTACACCTTC. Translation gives CATSRDTVGFSGYTF.

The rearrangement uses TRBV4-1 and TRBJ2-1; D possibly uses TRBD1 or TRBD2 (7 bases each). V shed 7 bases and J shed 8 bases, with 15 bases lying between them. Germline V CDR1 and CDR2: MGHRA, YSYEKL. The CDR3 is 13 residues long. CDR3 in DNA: TGCGCCAGCACCCCAGGGGGGGGTTATGAGCAGTTCTTC. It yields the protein CASTPGGGYEQFF.

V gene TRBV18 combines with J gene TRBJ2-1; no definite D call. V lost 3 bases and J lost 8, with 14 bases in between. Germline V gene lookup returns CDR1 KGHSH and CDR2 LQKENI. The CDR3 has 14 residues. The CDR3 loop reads CASSPWTSVDEQFF. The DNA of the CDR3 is TGTGCCAGCTCACCTTGGACGAGTGTCGATGAGCAGTTCTTC.

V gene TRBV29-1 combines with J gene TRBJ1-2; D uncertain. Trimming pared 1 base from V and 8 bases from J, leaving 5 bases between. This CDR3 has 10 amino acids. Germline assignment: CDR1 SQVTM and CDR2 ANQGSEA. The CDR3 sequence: CSVEGNGYTF. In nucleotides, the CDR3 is TGCAGCGTTGAAGGGAACGGCTACACCTTC.

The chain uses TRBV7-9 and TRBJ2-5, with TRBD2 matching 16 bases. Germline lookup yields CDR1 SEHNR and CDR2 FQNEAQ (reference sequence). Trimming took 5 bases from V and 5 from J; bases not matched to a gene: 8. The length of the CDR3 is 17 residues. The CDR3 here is CASSQGTSGRAMETQYF. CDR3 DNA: TGTGCCAGCAGCCAGGGGACTAGCGGGAGGGCCATGGAGACCCAGTACTTC.